This TCR beta chain was found in a study of monozygotic twins with inflammatory bowel disease. Whole blood that had not undergone T cell sorting provided the isolated total RNA. Of note for this clonotype: Its matching antigen is unknown.

This CDR3 has 14 amino acids. Germline V gene sequence: CDR1 MNHNS, CDR2 SASEGT. The study subjected TCRalpha and TCRbeta cDNA to two nested PCRs of about 17 and 10 cycles. TCRdb re-called the 5' RACE reads and gives one entry per CDR3 protein, without DNA. This repertoire includes about 210,000 distinct CDR3 sequences. Study-level findings and limits: Since immunosuppressive treatments differed, patient repertoires may have gained added variability. Those with IBD had lower TCRbeta diversity (inverse Simpson) than their healthy co-twins did.

Sequencing was performed on blood. The chain joins TRBV6-1 to TRBJ1-6; TCRdb's D call of TRBD1 is untestable without DNA. The TCR was taken from a human donor with ulcerative colitis or Crohn's disease, or a healthy co-twin of an affected twin (not recorded which). CDR3 in amino acids: CASSEDRAQSPLHF.